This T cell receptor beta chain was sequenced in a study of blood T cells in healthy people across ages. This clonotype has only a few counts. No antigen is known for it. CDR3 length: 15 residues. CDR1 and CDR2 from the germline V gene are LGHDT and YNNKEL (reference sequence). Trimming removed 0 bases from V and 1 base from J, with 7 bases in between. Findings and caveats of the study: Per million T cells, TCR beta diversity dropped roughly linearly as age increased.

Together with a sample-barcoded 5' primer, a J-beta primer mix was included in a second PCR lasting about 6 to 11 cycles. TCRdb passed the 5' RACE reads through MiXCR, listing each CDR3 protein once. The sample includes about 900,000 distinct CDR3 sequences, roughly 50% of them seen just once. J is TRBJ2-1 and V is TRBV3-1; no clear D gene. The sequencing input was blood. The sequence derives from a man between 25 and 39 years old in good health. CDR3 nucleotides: TGTGCCAGCAGCCAAGAGCCGGGTTCCTACAATGAGCAGTTCTTC. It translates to CASSQEPGSYNEQFF.